The 21 T cell receptor beta chains below were found in one sample sequenced in a study of T cell responses to AZD1222 COVID-19 vaccine. Assay used: immunoSEQ multiplex PCR; TCRdb lists only in-frame clones, some missing. The sample yields about 170,000 clones, about 90% seen once. Sequencing used peripheral blood, obtained 28 days after the second dose of the MenACWY control vaccine. These receptors were taken from an adult who received the MenACWY meningococcal vaccine as a control.

This clone was counted a single time. The chain joins TRBV6-5 to TRBJ2-7; 12 nucleotides match TRBD2. Germline CDR1 and CDR2: MNHEY and SVGAGI. The CDR3 extends over 13 amino acids. After removal of 8 bases from V and 3 bases from J, the junction contained 2 bases not matched to a gene. The CDR3 loop is CASLAGGLYEQYF. The CDR3 nucleotides are TGTGCCAGCCTAGCGGGAGGGCTCTACGAGCAGTACTTC.

V and J are TRBV7-8 and TRBJ1-3; the D is unclear. The CDR3 totals 16 residues. Trimming left V 0 bases short and J 2 bases short, with 11 bases between. CDR1 and CDR2 (germline): SGHVS, FQNEAQ. This CDR3 is CASSLAHSGTGNTIYF. The CDR3 DNA is TGTGCCAGCAGCTTAGCGCATTCGGGGACTGGAAACACCATATATTTT. The variable domain in full, completed from reference TRBV7-8 and TRBJ1-3, reads GAGVSQSPRYKVAKRGQDVALRCDPISGHVSLFWYQQALGQGPEFLTYFQNEAQLDKSGLPSDRFFAERPEGSVSTLKIQRTQQEDSAVYLCASSLAHSGTGNTIYFGEGSWLTVV.

The rearrangement joins TRBV6-5 to TRBJ2-2; no reliable D call. CDR3 length: 15 residues. Trimming took 0 bases from V and 2 from J, leaving 7 bases between them. The germline V gene encodes CDR1 MNHEY and CDR2 SVGAGI. The CDR3 reads CASSYSMLNTGELFF. The CDR3 DNA is TGTGCCAGCAGTTACTCGATGCTTAACACCGGGGAGCTGTTTTTT.

This rearrangement joins TRBV7-9 to TRBJ1-2; 8 nucleotides align to TRBD1. Per the germline V gene, CDR1 is SEHNR and CDR2 is FQNEAQ (reference sequence). Unmatched junction bases numbered 8, after V lost 3 bases and J lost 8 bases. The CDR3 spans 14 residues. CDR3 loop: CASSFGQGLGGYTF. CDR3 coding DNA: TGTGCCAGCAGCTTCGGACAGGGTTTGGGGGGCTACACCTTC.

J is TRBJ2-7 and V is TRBV24-1, with TRBD1 identical over 7 bases. Germline V gives CDR1 KGHDR, CDR2 SFDVKD. Trimming cost V 7 bases and J 2 bases; bases outside gene matches: 10. This CDR3 comprises 15 residues. CDR3 loop: CATSFRDRPTYEQYF. In DNA form, the CDR3 reads TGTGCCACCAGCTTTAGGGACAGACCCACCTACGAGCAGTACTTC.

CDR3 sequence (DNA): TGTGCCAGCAGCTTAGTGAGGATGAACACTGAAGCTTTCTTT. It translates to CASSLVRMNTEAFF. The chain couples TRBV7-2 to TRBJ1-1; no reliable D call. The CDR3 is 14 amino acids. Per germline, CDR1 SGHTA and CDR2 FQGNSA. Trimming removed 1 base from V and 0 bases from J, with 6 bases in between. The complete variable domain, with remaining parts taken from reference TRBV7-2 and TRBJ1-1, reads GAGVSQSPSNKVTEKGKDVELRCDPISGHTALYWYRQSLGQGLEFLIYFQGNSAPDKSGLPSDRFSAERTGGSVSTLTIQRTQQEDSAVYLCASSLVRMNTEAFFGQGTRLTVV.

CDR3 in DNA: TGCGCCAGCAGCTTGGTCAGTAACTCTGGAAACACCATATATTTT. This encodes CASSLVSNSGNTIYF. The chain combines TRBV5-1 with TRBJ1-3; D not resolved. Germline V CDR1 and CDR2: SGHRS, YFSETQ. There are 15 residues in the CDR3. The ends were cut back, 0 bases at V and 0 bases at J, with 7 bases in the middle. Looking up the rest from reference TRBV5-1 and TRBJ1-3 gives the full variable domain: KAGVTQTPRYLIKTRGQQVTLSCSPISGHRSVSWYQQTPGQGLQFLFEYFSETQRNKGNFPGRFSGRQFSNSRSEMNVSTLELGDSALYLCASSLVSNSGNTIYFGEGSWLTVV.

The chain uses TRBV6-5 and TRBJ1-2; D ambiguous. This CDR3 has 14 residues. The germline CDR1 and CDR2 sequences are MNHEY and SVGAGI. Trimming pared 4 bases from V and 5 bases from J, leaving 14 bases between. Here the CDR3 reads CASSWGTGRYGYTF. CDR3 in DNA: TGTGCCAGCAGTTGGGGTACTGGGAGGTATGGCTACACCTTC.

The chain employs TRBV3-1 (or the pseudogene TRBV3-2) and TRBJ1-2; the D is unclear. From germline, CDR1 is LGHDT and CDR2 YNNKEL (reference sequence). V shed 0 bases and J shed 7 bases, with 9 bases lying between them. There are 13 residues in the CDR3. This CDR3 is CASSQDYRGGYTF. CDR3 nucleotide sequence: TGTGCCAGCAGCCAAGATTACCGGGGTGGCTACACCTTC.

The chain carries TRBV9 and TRBJ1-2; possibly TRBD1 for D (5 bases). V lost 0 bases and J lost 8, with 8 bases in between. Per the germline V gene, CDR1 is SGDLS and CDR2 is YYNGEE. CDR3 size: 12 residues. For the CDR3, the DNA is TGTGCCAGCAGCGTAGGAACAGGCGGCTACACCTTC. This translates into CASSVGTGGYTF.

The genes are TRBV6-6 and TRBJ1-6; the D gene is possibly TRBD1 (6 bases). Germline V CDR1 and CDR2: MNHNY, SVGAGI (reference sequence). V lost 6 bases and J 1 base, leaving 28 bases between the germline ends. The CDR3 length is 21 residues. CDR3 nucleotides: TGTGCCAGCAGCCGCGGGATCTGGCAGGGGAAGGAAAGGTCCTATAATTCACCCCTCCACTTT. This sequence encodes CASSRGIWQGKERSYNSPLHF.

The chain recombines TRBV4-2 with TRBJ2-1; 7 bases agree with TRBD2. The CDR3 contains 15 residues. Germline V gene lookup returns CDR1 LGHNA and CDR2 YNFKEQ. The J segment lost 7 bases and the V segment lost 1 base, leaving 7 bases of the junction unmatched. CDR3 sequence reads: CASSQGGSKRNEQFF. The CDR3 coding sequence is TGTGCCAGCAGCCAAGGCGGGAGTAAGAGAAATGAGCAGTTCTTC.

The rearrangement joins TRBV5-6 to TRBJ1-4; D is perhaps TRBD1 (5 bases). The CDR3 runs 13 residues. The germline V gene has CDR1 SGHDT and CDR2 YYEEEE. V lost 4 bases and J lost 7, with 11 bases in between. CDR3 sequence reads: CASSVGHIEKLFF. CDR3 in DNA: TGTGCCAGCAGCGTGGGGCATATTGAAAAACTGTTTTTT.

The chain couples TRBV5-4 to TRBJ1-2; 10 bases align to TRBD1. The J segment lost 7 bases and the V segment lost 4 bases, leaving 4 bases of the junction unmatched. Per the germline V gene, CDR1 is SGHNT and CDR2 is YYREEE (reference sequence). The CDR3 extends over 13 amino acids. Here the CDR3 DNA reads TGTGCCAGCAGCCTGACAGGGGGCCTTGGCTACACCTTC. Encoded protein: CASSLTGGLGYTF.

This chain uses TRBV7-2 with TRBJ1-2; no clear D gene. With 2 bases removed from V and 9 bases from J, the gap between germline ends came to 13 bases. The V gene's germline CDR1 is SGHTA and CDR2 FQGNSA. This CDR3 comprises 13 residues. CDR3 bases: TGTGCCAGCAGCTTAACGTGGGCCCGGAGCTACACCTTC. Protein product: CASSLTWARSYTF.

The V gene is TRBV18, the J gene TRBJ2-7; D gene unclear. CDR1 KGHSH and CDR2 LQKENI come from the germline V gene. This CDR3 comprises 13 residues. The ends were cut back, 3 bases at V and 2 bases at J, with 8 bases in the middle. The CDR3 nucleotides read TGTGCCAGCTCACCGAACATCCCCTACGAGCAGTACTTC. This gives the protein CASSPNIPYEQYF.

The chain couples TRBV2 to TRBJ1-2; 11 nucleotides align to TRBD1. With 1 base clipped from V and 2 bases from J, the junction kept 0 bases outside the gene matches. From germline, CDR1 is SNHLY and CDR2 FYNNEI. The CDR3 is 15 residues long. The CDR3 sequence is CASSEGTGGNYGYTF. The CDR3 region has the DNA TGTGCCAGCAGTGAAGGGACAGGGGGCAACTATGGCTACACCTTC.

The chain has TRBV7-8 and TRBJ2-2, with TRBD1 identical over 7 bases. Per germline, CDR1 SGHVS and CDR2 FQNEAQ. The CDR3 totals 15 residues. Losses at the gene ends were 4 bases for V and 8 bases for J; bases not matched to a gene: 10. The CDR3 nucleotides are TGTGCCAGCAGCTGGCAGACAGGGTTTGGGGGGGAGCTGTTTTTT. Its protein is CASSWQTGFGGELFF.

The chain couples TRBV24-1 to TRBJ2-6, with TRBD1 as a possible D gene (6 bases). The V gene lost 4 bases and the J gene lost 4 bases, with 13 bases spanning the gap. The CDR3 covers 16 residues. Germline V gene data show CDR1 as KGHDR and CDR2 as SFDVKD. CDR3 amino acids: CATSEGTGSGANVLTF. DNA of the CDR3: TGTGCCACCAGTGAGGGTACAGGGTCCGGGGCCAACGTCCTGACTTTC.

The chain is built from TRBV3-1 (or the pseudogene TRBV3-2) and TRBJ1-2; D possibly corresponds to TRBD1 (6 bases). The CDR3 consists of 15 residues. V was shortened by 0 bases and J by 14 bases, with 22 bases between the two germline ends. Germline lookup yields CDR1 LGHDT and CDR2 YNNKEL (reference sequence). The CDR3 here is CASSQDLALGGTSTF. The CDR3 coding sequence is TGTGCCAGCAGCCAAGATCTGGCCTTAGGGGGGACGAGTACCTTC.

This rearrangement joins TRBV6-5 to TRBJ1-2; D is undetermined. Trimming pared 6 bases from V and 4 bases from J, leaving 6 bases between. This CDR3 region has 11 residues. Looked up from germline, CDR1 is MNHEY and CDR2 is SVGAGI. The DNA for the CDR3 is TGTGCCAGCAGCCCCCGCTATGGCTACACCTTC. Translating it yields CASSPRYGYTF.